The 21 T cell receptor beta chains in this list originate from one sample, sequenced in a study of blood T cell repertoires in COVID-19. The method was immunoSEQ multiplex PCR; TCRdb's version includes in-frame clones alone and lacks a portion of them. The table lists 200,000 to 250,000 clones, about four fifths of them singletons. Sequenced sample: peripheral blood. These TCRs come from an elderly woman with acute or convalescent COVID-19.

The rearrangement uses TRBV19 and TRBJ1-1; TRBD1 agrees at 7 bases. V gave up 3 bases and J gave up 2 bases; unmatched junction bases: 6. The CDR3 has 15 residues. Germline V lookup: CDR1 LNHDA, CDR2 SQIVND (reference sequence). The CDR3 DNA reads as TGTGCCAGTAGTATTCTATGGACAGGTAACACTGAAGCTTTCTTT. The encoded protein is CASSILWTGNTEAFF.

This clone was seen a handful of times. The rearrangement uses TRBV12-3 or TRBV12-4 and TRBJ1-6; D is undetermined. V was pared by 3 bases and J by 9 bases, with 6 bases between. The CDR3 contains 12 residues. CDR3: CASSLGVSPLHF. The CDR3 region has the DNA TGTGCCAGCAGTTTGGGCGTTTCACCCCTCCACTTT.

This chain connects TRBV7-2 to TRBJ1-5, with D maybe TRBD1 (5 bases). Germline V gives CDR1 SGHTA, CDR2 FQGNSA. The V gene lost 1 base and the J gene lost 14 bases, with 21 bases spanning the gap. The CDR3 contains 15 residues. For the CDR3, the DNA is TGTGCCAGCAGCTTAGAGGCTGCGTTGTTGGGGGGGGAGCATTTT. Translating it yields CASSLEAALLGGEHF.

The chain joins TRBV19 to TRBJ2-1; possibly TRBD2 for D (6 bases). This CDR3 contains 15 residues. Germline values: CDR1 LNHDA, CDR2 SQIVND (reference sequence). The germline V and J ends were trimmed by 3 bases and 4 bases, with 13 bases remaining between them. CDR3 bases: TGTGCCAGTAGTATGGGACTCCCGGGGTACAATGAGCAGTTCTTC. Protein sequence: CASSMGLPGYNEQFF.

This clone was observed a few times. V usage is TRBV4-1 and J usage is TRBJ2-1, with D possibly matching TRBD2 (7 bases). Germline V lookup: CDR1 MGHRA, CDR2 YSYEKL. This CDR3 has 15 residues. Between the trimmed V and J ends, which lost 1 base and 4 bases, there was a span of 11 bases. The CDR3 DNA is TGCGCCAGCAGCCAAGGAGGGGGGGGTTACAATGAGCAGTTCTTC. Its translation is CASSQGGGGYNEQFF.

The V gene is TRBV6-1, the J gene TRBJ2-7, with a tentative D call TRBD2 (5 bases). The CDR3 has 16 residues. Trimming took off 3 bases at V and 0 bases at J, with 15 bases between the two ends. Germline CDR1 and CDR2: MNHNS and SASEGT. The CDR3 region is CASSEAWSEGSYEQYF. As DNA, the CDR3 is TGTGCCAGCAGTGAGGCGTGGTCAGAGGGCTCCTACGAGCAGTACTTC.

This chain joins TRBV7-2 and TRBJ2-3, with 9 bases that match TRBD2. Germline trimming cut 6 bases from V and 4 bases from J; bases unmatched to any gene: 8. This CDR3 contains 15 residues. Germline V gives CDR1 SGHTA, CDR2 FQGNSA. DNA of the CDR3: TGTGCCAGCAGACCGAGCGGGGGGACGGCAGATACGCAGTATTTT. It encodes CASRPSGGTADTQYF.

This clone came up a few times. This chain joins TRBV28 and TRBJ1-5; the D is unclear. V lost 8 bases, J lost 4 bases, and 6 bases lay in between. This CDR3 has 11 amino acids. Germline loops: CDR1 MDHEN, CDR2 SYDVKM. The CDR3 nucleotides are TGTGCCAGCGGAGATAATCAGCCCCAGCATTTT. Protein: CASGDNQPQHF. Full variable domain (remainder filled in from reference TRBV28 and TRBJ1-5): DVKVTQSSRYLVKRTGEKVFLECVQDMDHENMFWYRQDPGLGLRLIYFSYDVKMKEKGDIPEGYSVSREKKERFSLILESASTNQTSMYLCASGDNQPQHFGDGTRLSIL.

The chain is built from TRBV5-1 and TRBJ1-4, with D possibly being TRBD1 (5 bases). This CDR3 comprises 13 residues. CDR1 is SGHRS and CDR2 is YFSETQ in the germline V gene. V was cut by 4 bases and J by 8 bases, with 12 bases left in between. CDR3 region: CASSPESGEKLFF. The CDR3 nucleotides are TGCGCCAGCAGCCCCGAGTCAGGGGAAAAACTGTTTTTT.

This sequence joins TRBV5-4 and TRBJ1-4, with 7 bases lining up with TRBD1. The CDR3 contains 14 residues. Germline V lookup: CDR1 SGHNT, CDR2 YYREEE (reference sequence). V trimming: 4 bases; J trimming: 4 bases; junction bases outside the gene matches: 4. CDR3 loop: CASSPQGNNEKLFF. The CDR3 DNA reads as TGTGCCAGCAGCCCACAGGGGAATAATGAAAAACTGTTTTTT.

The CDR3 reads CATKTGSSGNTIYF. The CDR3 DNA sequence: TGTGCCACAAAGACCGGGAGCTCTGGAAACACCATATATTTT. The V and J genes are TRBV7-2 and TRBJ1-3; D remains ambiguous. Between the trimmed V and J ends, which lost 10 bases and 0 bases, there was a span of 13 bases. The V gene's germline CDR1 is SGHTA and CDR2 FQGNSA. The CDR3 length is 14 residues.

The J gene is TRBJ1-5, the V gene TRBV5-4; 8 bases align to TRBD1. This CDR3 is 15 amino acids long. V shed 4 bases, J shed 0 bases, and the junction held 3 bases outside the gene matches. Germline V gene data show CDR1 as SGHNT and CDR2 as YYREEE (reference sequence). The CDR3 loop reads CASSADRDSNQPQHF. DNA for the CDR3: TGTGCCAGCAGCGCGGACAGGGATAGCAATCAGCCCCAGCATTTT. Full variable domain (rest looked up from reference TRBV5-4 and TRBJ1-5): ETGVTQSPTHLIKTRGQQVTLRCSSQSGHNTVSWYQQALGQGPQFIFQYYREEENGRGNFPPRFSGLQFPNYSSELNVNALELDDSALYLCASSADRDSNQPQHFGDGTRLSIL.

The chain couples TRBV12-3 or TRBV12-4 to TRBJ2-1, with D possibly matching TRBD2 (6 bases). This CDR3 contains 13 residues. Trimming took 6 bases from V and 9 from J, leaving 15 bases between them. DNA of the CDR3: TGTGCCAGCAGCTACCGGGGGATTTTTGAGCAGTTCTTC. This translates into CASSYRGIFEQFF.

This chain connects TRBV3-1 (or the pseudogene TRBV3-2) to TRBJ2-5; 10 bases map to TRBD2. The CDR3 runs 16 residues. Germline CDR1 is LGHDT and CDR2 is YNNKEL (reference sequence). V gave up 2 bases and J gave up 5 bases; unmatched junction bases: 8. This CDR3 reads CASSQRSGGAGETQYF. The CDR3 DNA sequence: TGTGCCAGCAGCCAAAGAAGCGGGGGGGCCGGTGAGACCCAGTACTTC.

This rearrangement joins TRBV14 to TRBJ2-3, with D perhaps matching TRBD2 (6 bases). This CDR3 contains 14 residues. Trimming took off 3 bases at V and 5 bases at J, with 12 bases between the two ends. Germline values: CDR1 SGHDN, CDR2 FVKESK. This CDR3 is CASSHVTGEDTQYF. CDR3 DNA sequence: TGTGCCAGCAGCCATGTTACGGGGGAAGATACGCAGTATTTT.

The chain is built from TRBV3-1 (or the pseudogene TRBV3-2) and TRBJ1-6; D call uncertain. V shed 4 bases and J shed 7 bases, with 35 bases lying between them. The CDR3 is 22 amino acids. CDR1 and CDR2 (germline): LGHDT, YNNKEL (reference sequence). The CDR3 here is CASSPPPYFRGFRNPSNSPLHF. In DNA form, the CDR3 reads TGTGCCAGCAGCCCCCCCCCGTATTTTCGCGGCTTTCGGAATCCTTCGAATTCACCCCTCCACTTT.

This chain joins TRBV30 and TRBJ1-3; TRBD1 matches at 9 bases. J gave up 2 bases and V 1 base, and 6 bases lay outside the gene matches. The CDR3 is 16 amino acids. Germline assignment: CDR1 GTSNPN and CDR2 SVGIG (reference sequence). The DNA for the CDR3 is TGTGCCTGGAGTGCCCTTACAGGGGGCCCTGGAAACACCATATATTTT. Encoded protein: CAWSALTGGPGNTIYF.

The chain joins TRBV7-9 to TRBJ1-1, with 7 bases matching TRBD1. V shed 1 base and J 5 bases; nucleotides not matched to a gene: 4. CDR1 is SEHNR, CDR2 FQNEAQ, per germline (reference sequence). This CDR3 has 14 residues. The CDR3 sequence: CASSLEGALTEAFF. The CDR3 coding sequence is TGTGCCAGCAGCTTAGAGGGGGCTTTGACTGAAGCTTTCTTT. Full variable domain (remainder filled in from reference TRBV7-9 and TRBJ1-1): DTGVSQNPRHKITKRGQNVTFRCDPISEHNRLYWYRQTLGQGPEFLTYFQNEAQLEKSRLLSDRFSAERPKGSFSTLEIQRTEQGDSAMYLCASSLEGALTEAFFGQGTRLTVV.

Concerning this clone: Its ends do not fully match the called genes, so a read error is possible. The rearrangement uses TRBV19 and TRBJ1-2; D is uncertain. CDR1 is LNHDA and CDR2 is SQIVND in the germline V gene (reference sequence). There are 12 residues in the CDR3. CDR3 DNA sequence: TGTGCCAGTACGGGGTACCGCTATGACTACACCTTC. Its translation is CASTGYRYDYTF.

CDR3 DNA sequence: TGCAGTGCCAGTCAGGGGGAAGTTAATCATAACTATGGCTACACCTTC. Translating gives CSASQGEVNHNYGYTF. The V and J genes are TRBV20-1 and TRBJ1-2; 7 bases fit TRBD1. This CDR3 contains 16 residues. Germline V CDR1 and CDR2: DFQATT, SNEGSKA (reference sequence). V was pared by 6 bases and J by 1 base, with 14 bases of the junction left unmatched.

The chain has TRBV27 and TRBJ1-4, with 9 bases aligning to TRBD1. V gave up 4 bases and J gave up 7 bases; unmatched junction bases: 4. Germline V lookup: CDR1 MNHEY, CDR2 SMNVEV (reference sequence). The CDR3 is made up of 14 amino acids. This CDR3 reads CASSWGTGFEKLFF. Here the CDR3 DNA reads TGTGCCAGCAGTTGGGGGACAGGGTTTGAAAAACTGTTTTTT.